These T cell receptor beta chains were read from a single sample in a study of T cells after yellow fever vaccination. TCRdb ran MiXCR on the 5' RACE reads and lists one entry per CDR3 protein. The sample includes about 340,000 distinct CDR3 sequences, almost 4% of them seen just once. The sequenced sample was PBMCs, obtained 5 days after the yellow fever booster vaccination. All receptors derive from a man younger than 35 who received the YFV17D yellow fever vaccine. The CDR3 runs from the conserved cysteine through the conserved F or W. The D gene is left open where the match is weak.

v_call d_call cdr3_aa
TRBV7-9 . CASSLPTGPGLANTGELFF
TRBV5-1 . CASLPGGNTGELFF
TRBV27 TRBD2 CASSSNSGVSYEQYF
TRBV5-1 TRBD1 CASSKIRGSAGANVLTF
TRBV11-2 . CASSEAPGVDTGELFF
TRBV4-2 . CASSQEGLRETQYF
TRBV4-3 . CASNKRYLSGEKLFF
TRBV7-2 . CASSIRQAATNEKLFF
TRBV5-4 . CASAAAENTEAFF
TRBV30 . CAWSTFPRQRNTEAFF
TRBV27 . CASSLSTTRSRGESGYTF
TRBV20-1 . CSAVTGGATGELFF
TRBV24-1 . CATSDSGHGGTDTQYF
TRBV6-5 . CASSYGDLKGNEQFF
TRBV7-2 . CASSWAGSDNSPLHF
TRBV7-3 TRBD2 CASSLGLAVLSGANVLTF
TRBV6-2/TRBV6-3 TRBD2 CASSYSPERGLDEQFF
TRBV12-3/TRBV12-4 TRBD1 CASSKTGNSPLHF
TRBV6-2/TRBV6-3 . CASSSPTSGLQETQYF
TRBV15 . CATRVGVMNTEAFF